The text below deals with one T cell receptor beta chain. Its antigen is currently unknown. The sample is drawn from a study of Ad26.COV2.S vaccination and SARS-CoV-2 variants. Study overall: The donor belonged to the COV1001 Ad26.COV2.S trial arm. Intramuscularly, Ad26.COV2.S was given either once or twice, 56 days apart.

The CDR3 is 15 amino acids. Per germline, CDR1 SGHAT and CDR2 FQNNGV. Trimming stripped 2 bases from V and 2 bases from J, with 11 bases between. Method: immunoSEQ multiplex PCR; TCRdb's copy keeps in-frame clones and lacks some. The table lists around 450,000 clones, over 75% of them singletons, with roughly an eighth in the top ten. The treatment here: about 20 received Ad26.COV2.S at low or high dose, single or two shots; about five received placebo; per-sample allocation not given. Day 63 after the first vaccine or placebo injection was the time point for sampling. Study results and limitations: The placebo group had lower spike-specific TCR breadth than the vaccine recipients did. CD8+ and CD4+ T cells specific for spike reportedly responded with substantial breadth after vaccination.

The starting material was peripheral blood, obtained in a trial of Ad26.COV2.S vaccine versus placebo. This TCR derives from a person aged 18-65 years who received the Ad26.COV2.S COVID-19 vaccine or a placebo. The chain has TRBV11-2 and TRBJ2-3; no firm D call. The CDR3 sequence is CASSLLDGYTDTQYF. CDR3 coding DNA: TGTGCCAGCAGCTTATTAGACGGCTACACAGATACGCAGTATTTT.